One T cell receptor beta chain is described in this entry. No antigen is known for it. The CDR3 has 16 residues. The V gene's germline CDR1 is SGHVS and CDR2 FNYEAQ. V was pared by 1 base and J by 2 bases, with 11 bases between. The record originates from a study of T cell responses to AZD1222 COVID-19 vaccine. Regarding the study as a whole: After two AZD1222 doses, spike-specific TCR breadth and depth rose versus day 0.

Clones were sequenced by immunoSEQ multiplex PCR, and TCRdb holds only the in-frame ones, with some missing. The data show 98,000 or so clones, with 80% to 90% seen just once and more than 6.5% held by the top ten. This TCR was recovered from an adult in good health. The chain employs TRBV7-6 and TRBJ2-2; D might be TRBD1 (6 bases). Sequenced here: peripheral blood, sampled on day 0 of AZD1222 vaccination. The CDR3 loop reads CASSLGQGINTGELFF. The CDR3 DNA reads as TGTGCCAGCAGCTTAGGGCAGGGGATCAACACCGGGGAGCTGTTTTTT.